This T cell receptor (beta chain) is drawn from a study of shared clonotypes between healthy human individuals. Whole-study findings and limits: Of the naive CD4 clonotypes, about 5% were shared across a handful of donors.

CD45RO-negative cells were positively selected for CCR7, leaving out terminally differentiated effector memory CD45RA+ cells. The data were produced by immunoSEQ multiplex PCR, yet TCRdb's version contains in-frame clones alone and is incomplete. Of about 680,000 clones in the sample, under 95% are singletons; the top ten hold 24%. CDR1 SGDLS and CDR2 YYNGEE come from the germline V gene. This CDR3 spans 12 amino acids. Trimming removed 6 bases from V and 8 bases from J, with 14 bases in between. Points on this clone: The antigen is unknown.

The TCR originated in a man in his thirties or forties in good health. J is TRBJ1-2 and V is TRBV9; no reliable D call. The source material was naive CD8+ T cells sorted from blood. CDR3 sequence reads: CASTARDRGYTF. For the CDR3, the DNA is TGTGCCAGCACCGCCCGGGATCGGGGCTACACCTTC.